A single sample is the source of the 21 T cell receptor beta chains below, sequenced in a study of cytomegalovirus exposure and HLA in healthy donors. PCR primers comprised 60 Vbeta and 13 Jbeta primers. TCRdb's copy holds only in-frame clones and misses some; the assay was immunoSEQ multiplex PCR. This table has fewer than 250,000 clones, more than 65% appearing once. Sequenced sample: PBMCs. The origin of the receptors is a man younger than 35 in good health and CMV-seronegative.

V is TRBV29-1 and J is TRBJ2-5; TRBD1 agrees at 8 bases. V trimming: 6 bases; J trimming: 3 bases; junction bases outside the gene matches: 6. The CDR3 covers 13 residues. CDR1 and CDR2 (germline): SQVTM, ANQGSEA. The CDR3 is CSVPETGEETQYF. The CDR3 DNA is TGCAGCGTCCCGGAGACAGGGGAAGAGACCCAGTACTTC. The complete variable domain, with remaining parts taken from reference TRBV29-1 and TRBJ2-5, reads SAVISQKPSRDICQRGTSLTIQCQVDSQVTMMFWYRQQPGQSLTLIATANQGSEATYESGFVIDKFPISRPNLTFSTLTVSNMSPEDSSIYLCSVPETGEETQYFGPGTRLLVL.

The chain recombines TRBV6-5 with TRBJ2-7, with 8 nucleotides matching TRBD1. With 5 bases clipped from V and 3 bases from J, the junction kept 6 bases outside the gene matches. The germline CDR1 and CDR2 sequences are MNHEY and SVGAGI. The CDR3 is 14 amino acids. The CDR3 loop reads CASSPDRARYEQYF. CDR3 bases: TGTGCCAGCAGTCCGGACAGGGCACGCTACGAGCAGTACTTC.

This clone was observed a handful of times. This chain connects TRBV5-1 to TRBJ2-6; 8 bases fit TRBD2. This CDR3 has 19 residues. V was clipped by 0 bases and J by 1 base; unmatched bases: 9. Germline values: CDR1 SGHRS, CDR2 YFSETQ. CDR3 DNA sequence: TGCGCCAGCAGCTTGGCCGGGGGGGGCTTTAGTTCTGGGGCCAACGTCCTGACTTTC. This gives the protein CASSLAGGGFSSGANVLTF.

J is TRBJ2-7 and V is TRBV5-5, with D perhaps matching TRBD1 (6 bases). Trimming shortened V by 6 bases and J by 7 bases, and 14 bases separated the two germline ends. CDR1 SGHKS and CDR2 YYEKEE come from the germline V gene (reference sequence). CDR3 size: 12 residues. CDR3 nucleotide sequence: TGTGCCAGCATGCCCCCGAGGGGGGAGCAGTACTTC. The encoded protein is CASMPPRGEQYF.

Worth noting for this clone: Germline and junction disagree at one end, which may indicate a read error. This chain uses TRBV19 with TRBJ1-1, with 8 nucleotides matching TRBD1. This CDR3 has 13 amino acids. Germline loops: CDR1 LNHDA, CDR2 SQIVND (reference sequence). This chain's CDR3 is CASSIDRGAEAFF. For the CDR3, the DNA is TGTGCCAGTAGCATAGACAGGGGAGCTGAAGCTTTCTTT.

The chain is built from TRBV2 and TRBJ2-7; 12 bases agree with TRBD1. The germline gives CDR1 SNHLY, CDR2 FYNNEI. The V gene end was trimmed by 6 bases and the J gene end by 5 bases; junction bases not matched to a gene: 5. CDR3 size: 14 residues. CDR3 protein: CASRKGQGANEQYF. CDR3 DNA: TGTGCCAGCAGGAAGGGACAGGGGGCGAACGAGCAGTACTTC.

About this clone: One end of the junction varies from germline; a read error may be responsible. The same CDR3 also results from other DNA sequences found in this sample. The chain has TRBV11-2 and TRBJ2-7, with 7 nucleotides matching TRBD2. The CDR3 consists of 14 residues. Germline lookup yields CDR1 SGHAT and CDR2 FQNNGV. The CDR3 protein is CASSFTSDFYEQYF. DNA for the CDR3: TGCGCCAGCAGCTTCACTAGCGACTTCTACGAGCAGTACTTC.

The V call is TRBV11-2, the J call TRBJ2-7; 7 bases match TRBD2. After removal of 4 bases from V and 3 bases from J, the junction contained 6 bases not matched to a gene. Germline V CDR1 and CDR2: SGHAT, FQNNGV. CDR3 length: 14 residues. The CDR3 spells CASSSAGRGYEQYF. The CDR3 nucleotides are TGTGCCAGCAGCTCGGCAGGGAGGGGCTACGAGCAGTACTTC. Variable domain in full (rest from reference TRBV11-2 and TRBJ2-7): EAGVAQSPRYKIIEKRQSVAFWCNPISGHATLYWYQQILGQGPKLLIQFQNNGVVDDSQLPKDRFSAERLKGVDSTLKIQPAKLEDSAVYLCASSSAGRGYEQYFGPGTRLTVT.

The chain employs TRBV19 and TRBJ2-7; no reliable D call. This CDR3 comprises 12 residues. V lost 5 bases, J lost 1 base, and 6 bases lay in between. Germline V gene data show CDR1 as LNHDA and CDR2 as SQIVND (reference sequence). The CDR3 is CASSSTSYEQYF. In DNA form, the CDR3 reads TGTGCCAGTAGTTCGACTTCCTACGAGCAGTACTTC.

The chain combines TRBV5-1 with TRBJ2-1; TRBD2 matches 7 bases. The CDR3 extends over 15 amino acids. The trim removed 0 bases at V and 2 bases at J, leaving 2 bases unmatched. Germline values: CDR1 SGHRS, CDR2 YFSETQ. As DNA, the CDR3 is TGCGCCAGCAGCTTGGCGGGGGGAGCCTACAATGAGCAGTTCTTC. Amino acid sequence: CASSLAGGAYNEQFF.

The CDR3 DNA follows: TGTGCCAGCAGCCAATCGAGGGGGTTTGGATCGCCCCAGCATTTT. Its translation: CASSQSRGFGSPQHF. This chain joins TRBV16 and TRBJ1-5, with D tentatively TRBD1 (6 bases). This CDR3 region has 15 residues. The germline V gene has CDR1 KGHSY and CDR2 FQNENV. V lost 0 bases, J lost 9 bases, and 15 bases lay in between. The full variable domain, in which reference TRBV16 and TRBJ1-5 provide the parts outside the CDR3, is GEEVAQTPKHLVRGEGQKAKLYCAPIKGHSYVFWYQQVLKNEFKFLISFQNENVFDETGMPKERFSAKCLPNSPCSLEIQATKLEDSAVYFCASSQSRGFGSPQHFGDGTRLSIL.

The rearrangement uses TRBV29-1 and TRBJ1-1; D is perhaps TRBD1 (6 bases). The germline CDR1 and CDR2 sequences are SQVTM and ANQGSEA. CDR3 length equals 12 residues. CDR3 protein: CIARTVATEAFF. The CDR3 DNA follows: TGCATCGCCCGGACAGTGGCAACTGAAGCTTTCTTT.

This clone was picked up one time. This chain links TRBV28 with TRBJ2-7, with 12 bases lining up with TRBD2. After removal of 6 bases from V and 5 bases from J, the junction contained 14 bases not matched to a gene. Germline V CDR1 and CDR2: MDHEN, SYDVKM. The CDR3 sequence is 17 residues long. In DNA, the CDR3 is TGTGCCAGCAGGACATCTCTAGCGGGAGGGATTGTCGACGAGCAGTACTTC. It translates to CASRTSLAGGIVDEQYF.

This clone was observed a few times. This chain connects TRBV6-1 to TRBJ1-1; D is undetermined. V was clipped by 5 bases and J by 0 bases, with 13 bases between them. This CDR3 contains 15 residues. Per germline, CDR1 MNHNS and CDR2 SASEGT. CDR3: CASSLGRVVNTEAFF. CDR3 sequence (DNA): TGTGCCAGCAGTCTAGGCCGAGTAGTGAACACTGAAGCTTTCTTT.

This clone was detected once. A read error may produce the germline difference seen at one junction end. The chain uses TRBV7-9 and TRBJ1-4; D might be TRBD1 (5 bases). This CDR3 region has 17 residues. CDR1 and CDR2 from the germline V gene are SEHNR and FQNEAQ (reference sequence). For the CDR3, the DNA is TGTTCCAGCAGCCGAGGACACCCGGTCTTGACTAATGAAAAACTGTTTTTT. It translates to CSSSRGHPVLTNEKLFF.

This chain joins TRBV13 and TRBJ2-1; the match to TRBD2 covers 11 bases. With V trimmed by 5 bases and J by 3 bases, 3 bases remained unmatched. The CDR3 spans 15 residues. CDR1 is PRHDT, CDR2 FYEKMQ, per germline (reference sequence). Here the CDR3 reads CASSGLAGDYNEQFF. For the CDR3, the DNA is TGTGCCAGCAGCGGACTAGCGGGTGACTACAATGAGCAGTTCTTC.

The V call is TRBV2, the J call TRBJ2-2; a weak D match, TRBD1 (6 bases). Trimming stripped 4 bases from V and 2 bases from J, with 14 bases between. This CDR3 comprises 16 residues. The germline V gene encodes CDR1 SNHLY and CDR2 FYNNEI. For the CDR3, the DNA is TGTGCCAGCAGTGTTAAGGGGACAAGAAACACCGGGGAGCTGTTTTTT. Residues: CASSVKGTRNTGELFF.

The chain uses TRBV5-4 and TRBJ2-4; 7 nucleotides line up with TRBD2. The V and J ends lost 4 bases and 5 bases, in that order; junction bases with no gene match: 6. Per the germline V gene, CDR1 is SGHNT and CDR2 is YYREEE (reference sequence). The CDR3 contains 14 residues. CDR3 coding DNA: TGTGCCAGCAGCCCCCGACGGGAGGAAAACATTCAGTACTTC. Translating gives CASSPRREENIQYF.

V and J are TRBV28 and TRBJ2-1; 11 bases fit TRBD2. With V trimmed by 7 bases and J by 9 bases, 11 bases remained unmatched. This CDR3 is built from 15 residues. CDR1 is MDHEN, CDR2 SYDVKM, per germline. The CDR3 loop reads CASTLIAGGPGEQFF. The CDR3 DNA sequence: TGTGCCAGCACCCTAATAGCGGGAGGGCCAGGTGAGCAGTTCTTC.

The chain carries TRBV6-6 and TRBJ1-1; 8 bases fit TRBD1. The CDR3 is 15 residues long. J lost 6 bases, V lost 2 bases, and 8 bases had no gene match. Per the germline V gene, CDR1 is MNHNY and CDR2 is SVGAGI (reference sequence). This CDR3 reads CASSYAAGGLPEAFF. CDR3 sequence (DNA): TGTGCCAGCAGTTACGCAGCAGGGGGCCTACCTGAAGCTTTCTTT.

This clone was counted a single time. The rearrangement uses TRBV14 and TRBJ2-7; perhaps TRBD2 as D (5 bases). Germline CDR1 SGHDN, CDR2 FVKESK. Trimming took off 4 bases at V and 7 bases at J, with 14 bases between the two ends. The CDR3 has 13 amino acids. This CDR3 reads CASSRGLGREQYF. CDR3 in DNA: TGTGCCAGCAGCCGAGGACTCGGTCGGGAGCAGTACTTC.